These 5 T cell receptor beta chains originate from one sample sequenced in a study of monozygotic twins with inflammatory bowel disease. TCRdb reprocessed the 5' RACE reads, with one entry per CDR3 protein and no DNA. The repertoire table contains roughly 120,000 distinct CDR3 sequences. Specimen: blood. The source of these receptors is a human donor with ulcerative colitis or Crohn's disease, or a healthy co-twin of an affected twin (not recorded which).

CDR3 region: CASSDRQDTATEAFF. V gene TRBV5-1 combines with J gene TRBJ1-1; TCRdb lists TRBD1, though no DNA is available to test this call. The CDR3 length is 15 residues. Germline V gives CDR1 SGHRS, CDR2 YFSETQ.

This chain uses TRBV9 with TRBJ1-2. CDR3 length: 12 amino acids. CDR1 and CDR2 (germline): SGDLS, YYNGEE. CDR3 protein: CASSALNYGYTF.

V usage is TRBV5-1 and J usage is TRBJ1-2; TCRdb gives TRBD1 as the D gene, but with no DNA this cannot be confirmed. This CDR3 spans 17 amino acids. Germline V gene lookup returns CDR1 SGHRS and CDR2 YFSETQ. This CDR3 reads CASSYTVPVQGPYGYTF. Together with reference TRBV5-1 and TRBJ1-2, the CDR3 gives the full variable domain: KAGVTQTPRYLIKTRGQQVTLSCSPISGHRSVSWYQQTPGQGLQFLFEYFSETQRNKGNFPGRFSGRQFSNSRSEMNVSTLELGDSALYLCASSYTVPVQGPYGYTFGSGTRLTVV.

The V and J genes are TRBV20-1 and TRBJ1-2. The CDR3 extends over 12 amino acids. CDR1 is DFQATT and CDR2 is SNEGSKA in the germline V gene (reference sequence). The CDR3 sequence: CSARDWTDGYTF.

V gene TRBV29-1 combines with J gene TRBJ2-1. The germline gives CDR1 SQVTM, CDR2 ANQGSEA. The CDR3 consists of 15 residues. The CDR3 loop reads CSVVDRDYRYNEQFF.